In this sample, the clone carrying this T cell receptor (beta chain) turned up a few times. This clone may be a read error of a much larger clone one base away. These data are taken from a study of blood T cells in healthy people across ages. Germline CDR1 reads SGHTA; CDR2 reads FQGNSA. This CDR3 has 12 residues. The V end lost 4 bases, the J end lost 11 bases, and 14 bases lay between the germline ends. Sample-barcoded 5' priming and a J-beta primer mix drove a second PCR of roughly 6 to 12 cycles. TCRdb fed the 5' RACE reads into MiXCR, producing one record per CDR3 protein. The data show hundreds of thousands of distinct CDR3 sequences, roughly 26% seen once.

The V gene is TRBV7-2, the J gene TRBJ2-5; possible D gene TRBD2, 6 bases. Sequenced: blood. The clonotype comes from a woman aged 80 or older in good health. The CDR3 sequence is CASSSEGNEQYF. The CDR3 DNA reads TGTGCCAGCAGCTCGGAGGGAAATGAGCAGTACTTC.